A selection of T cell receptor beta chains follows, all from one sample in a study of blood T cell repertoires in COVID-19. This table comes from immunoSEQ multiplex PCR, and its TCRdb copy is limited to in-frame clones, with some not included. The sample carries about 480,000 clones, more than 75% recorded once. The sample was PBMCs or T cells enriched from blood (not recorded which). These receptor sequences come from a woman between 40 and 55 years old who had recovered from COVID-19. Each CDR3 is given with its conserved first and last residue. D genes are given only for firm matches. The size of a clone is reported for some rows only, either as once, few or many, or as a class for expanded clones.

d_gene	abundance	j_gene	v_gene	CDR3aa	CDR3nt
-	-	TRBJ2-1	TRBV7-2	CASSLEPIGGEQFF	TGTGCCAGCAGCTTAGAGCCGATCGGAGGTGAGCAGTTCTTC
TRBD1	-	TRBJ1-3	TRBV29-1	CSVQGVPSSGNTIYF	TGCAGCGTTCAGGGGGTCCCGAGCTCTGGAAACACCATATATTTT
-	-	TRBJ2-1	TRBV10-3	CAISESELSSYNEQFF	TGTGCCATCAGTGAGTCTGAGCTGAGCTCCTACAATGAGCAGTTCTTC
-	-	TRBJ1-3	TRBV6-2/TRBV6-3	CASSYEGAGNTIYF	TGTGCCAGCAGTTACGAGGGAGCTGGAAACACCATATATTTT
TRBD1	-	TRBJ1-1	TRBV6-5	CASGTGGKTEAFF	TGTGCCAGCGGTACAGGGGGCAAGACTGAAGCTTTCTTT
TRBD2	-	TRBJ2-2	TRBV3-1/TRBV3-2	CASSQEPRLAGNTGELFF	TGTGCCAGCAGCCAAGAACCCCGACTAGCGGGGAACACCGGGGAGCTGTTTTTT
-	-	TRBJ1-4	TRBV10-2	CASSDVDSNEKLFF	TGCGCCAGCAGTGACGTGGACAGTAATGAAAAACTGTTTTTT
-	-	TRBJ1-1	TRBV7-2	CASSSQPTGGGTEAFF	TGTGCCAGCAGCTCCCAACCGACTGGGGGCGGCACTGAAGCTTTCTTT
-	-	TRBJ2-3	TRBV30	CAWSAASRDTQYF	TGTGCCTGGAGTGCGGCCTCGAGGGATACGCAGTATTTT
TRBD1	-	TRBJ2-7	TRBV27	CASGNTGAYEQYF	TGTGCCAGCGGAAACACAGGGGCCTACGAGCAGTACTTC
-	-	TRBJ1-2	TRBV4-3	CASSQVDGVGSYGYTF	TGCGCCAGCAGCCAAGTAGACGGGGTCGGGAGCTATGGCTACACCTTC
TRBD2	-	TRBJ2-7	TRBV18	CASSPQVGGSSYEQYF	TGTGCCAGCTCACCACAGGTGGGCGGGAGCTCCTACGAGCAGTACTTC
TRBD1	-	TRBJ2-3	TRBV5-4	CASSLQGAKDTQYF	TGTGCCAGCAGCCTACAGGGGGCCAAAGATACGCAGTATTTT
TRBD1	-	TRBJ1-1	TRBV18	CASSPQGQRGNTEAFF	TGTGCCAGCTCGCCTCAGGGACAGCGGGGGAACACGGAAGCTTTCTTT
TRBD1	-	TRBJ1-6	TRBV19	CASSTRDRGLYNSPLHF	TGTGCCAGTAGTACCCGGGACAGGGGACTTTATAATTCACCCCTCCACTTT
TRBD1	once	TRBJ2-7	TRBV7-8	CASSSFQGTGNYEQYF	TGTGCCAGCAGCTCGTTTCAGGGGACAGGGAACTACGAGCAGTACTTC
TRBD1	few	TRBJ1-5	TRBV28	CASSSRTGAGNQPQHF	TGTGCCAGCAGTTCAAGGACAGGGGCGGGTAATCAGCCCCAGCATTTT
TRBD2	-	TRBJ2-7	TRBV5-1	CASSSGLAGGYEQYF	TGCGCCAGCAGCTCTGGACTAGCGGGAGGCTACGAGCAGTACTTC